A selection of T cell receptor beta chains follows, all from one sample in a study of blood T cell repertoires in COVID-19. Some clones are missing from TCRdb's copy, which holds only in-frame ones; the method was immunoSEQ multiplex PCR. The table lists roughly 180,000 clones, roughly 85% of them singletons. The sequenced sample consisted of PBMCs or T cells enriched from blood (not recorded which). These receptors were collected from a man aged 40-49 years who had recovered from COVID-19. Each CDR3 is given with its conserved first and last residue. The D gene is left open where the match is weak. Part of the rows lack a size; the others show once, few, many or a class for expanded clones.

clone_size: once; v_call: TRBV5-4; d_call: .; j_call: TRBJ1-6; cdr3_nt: TGTGCCAGCAGCTACTCCGGGAATCGGAATTCACCCCTCCACTTT; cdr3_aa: CASSYSGNRNSPLHF
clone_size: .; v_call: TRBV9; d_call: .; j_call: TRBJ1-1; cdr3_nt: TGTGCCAGCAGCTCAAAGAACACTGAAGCTTTCTTT; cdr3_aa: CASSSKNTEAFF
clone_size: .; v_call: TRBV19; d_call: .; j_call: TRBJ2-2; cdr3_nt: TGTGCCAGTAGTATCAGGGGGGAGCTGTTTTTT; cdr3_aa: CASSIRGELFF
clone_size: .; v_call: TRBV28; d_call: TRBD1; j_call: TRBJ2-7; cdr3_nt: TGTGCCAGCAGTTCTATCCGGACAGGGGGTGGATACGAGCAGTACTTC; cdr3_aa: CASSSIRTGGGYEQYF
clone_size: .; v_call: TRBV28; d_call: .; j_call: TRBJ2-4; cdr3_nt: TGTGCCAGCAGCCAAATTGACGGGTACATTCAGTACTTC; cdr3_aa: CASSQIDGYIQYF
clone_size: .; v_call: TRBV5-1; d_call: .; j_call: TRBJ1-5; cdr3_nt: TGCGCCAGCAGCCCCAACGGGGGGAGTGGTCAGCCCCAGCATTTT; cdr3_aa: CASSPNGGSGQPQHF
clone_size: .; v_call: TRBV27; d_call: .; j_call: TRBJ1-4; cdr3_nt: TGTGCCAGCAGTTTAAGGGGGGGACATGAAAAACTGTTTTTT; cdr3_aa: CASSLRGGHEKLFF
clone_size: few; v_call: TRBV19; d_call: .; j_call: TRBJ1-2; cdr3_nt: TGTGCCAGTAGTATTCAGACAGAGAGTTATGGCTACACCTTC; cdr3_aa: CASSIQTESYGYTF
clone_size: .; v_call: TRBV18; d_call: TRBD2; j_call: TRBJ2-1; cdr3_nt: TGTGCCAGCTCACCGGCGAATAGCGGGGCTTACAATGAGCAGTTCTTC; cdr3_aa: CASSPANSGAYNEQFF
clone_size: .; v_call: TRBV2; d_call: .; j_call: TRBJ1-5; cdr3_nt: TGTGCCAGCGCCCAACAACAGGGTCAGCCCCAGCATTTT; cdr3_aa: CASAQQQGQPQHF
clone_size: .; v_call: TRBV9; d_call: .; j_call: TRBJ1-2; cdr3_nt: TGTGCCAGCAGCGGATCGGACAGTCCCCTCTATGGCTACACCTTC; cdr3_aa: CASSGSDSPLYGYTF
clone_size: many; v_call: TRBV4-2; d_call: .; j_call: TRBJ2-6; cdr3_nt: TGTGCCAGCAGCCAGTTAGCGGAAACTGGGGCCAACGTCCTGACTTTC; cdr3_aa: CASSQLAETGANVLTF
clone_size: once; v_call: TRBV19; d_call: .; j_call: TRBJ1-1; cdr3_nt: TGTGCCAGTTCCGTGGGGGGGAACACTGAAGCTTTCTTT; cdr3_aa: CASSVGGNTEAFF
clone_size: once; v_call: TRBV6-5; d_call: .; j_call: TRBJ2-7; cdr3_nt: TGTGCCAGCAGTCGACGGGGGTACGAGCAGTACTTC; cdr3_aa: CASSRRGYEQYF
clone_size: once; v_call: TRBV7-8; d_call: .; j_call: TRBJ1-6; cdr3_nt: TGTGCCAGCAGCTTAGCGGGGGGGAGCTCCTATAATTCACCCCTCCACTTT; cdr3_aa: CASSLAGGSSYNSPLHF
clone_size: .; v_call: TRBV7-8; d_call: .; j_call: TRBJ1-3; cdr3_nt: TGTGCCAGCAGCCAACCGGGACACTCTGGAAACACCATATATTTT; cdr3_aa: CASSQPGHSGNTIYF
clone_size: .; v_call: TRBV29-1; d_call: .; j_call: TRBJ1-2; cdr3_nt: TGCAGCGTCACTCCGGGAGGGCACTATGGCTACACCTTC; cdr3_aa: CSVTPGGHYGYTF
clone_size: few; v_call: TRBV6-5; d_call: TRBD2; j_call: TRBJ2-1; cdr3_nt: TGTGCCAGCACTTTACAGACTAGCGGCTACAATGAGCAGTTCTTC; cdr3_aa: CASTLQTSGYNEQFF
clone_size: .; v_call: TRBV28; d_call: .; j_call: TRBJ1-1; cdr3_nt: TGTGCCAGCAGCCCGCCAGGGGACGGCATGAACACTGAAGCTTTCTTT; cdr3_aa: CASSPPGDGMNTEAFF
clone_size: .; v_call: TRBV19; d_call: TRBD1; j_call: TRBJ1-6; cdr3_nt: TGTGCCAGTAGTGTAGACAGGGTCCAATTTAATTCACCCCTCCACTTT; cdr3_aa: CASSVDRVQFNSPLHF
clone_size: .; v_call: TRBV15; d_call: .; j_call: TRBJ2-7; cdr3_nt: TGTGCCACCAGCAGAGAAGGGGCCAGCTCCTACGAGCAGTACTTC; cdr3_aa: CATSREGASSYEQYF
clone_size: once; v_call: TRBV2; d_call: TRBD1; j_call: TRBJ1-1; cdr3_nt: TGTGCCAGCAGGGACAGGGGAAGGGCTGAAGCTTTCTTT; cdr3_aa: CASRDRGRAEAFF
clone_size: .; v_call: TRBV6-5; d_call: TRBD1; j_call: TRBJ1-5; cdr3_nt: TGTGCCAGCGTCCGGGACAGGGTAGATCAGCCCCAGCATTTT; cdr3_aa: CASVRDRVDQPQHF
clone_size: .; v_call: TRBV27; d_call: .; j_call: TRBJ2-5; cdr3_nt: TGTGCCAGCAGTTTTAGGGGGGGCGGAATTGGAGAGACCCAGTACTTC; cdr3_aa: CASSFRGGGIGETQYF
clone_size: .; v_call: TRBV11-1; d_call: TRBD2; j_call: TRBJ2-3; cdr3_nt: TGTGCCAGCACCATAGCGGGGGGGCCTGGAGATACGCAGTATTTT; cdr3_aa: CASTIAGGPGDTQYF
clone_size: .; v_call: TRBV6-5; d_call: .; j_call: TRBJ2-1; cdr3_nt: TGTGCCAGCAGCCTACAGGTCCGCTCCTACAATGAGCAGTTCTTC; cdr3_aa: CASSLQVRSYNEQFF
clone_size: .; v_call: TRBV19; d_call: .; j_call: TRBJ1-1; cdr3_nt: TGTGCCAGTAGTCCAACCAATGGGGGGGTTTTGGTCACTGAAGCTTTCTTT; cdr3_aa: CASSPTNGGVLVTEAFF
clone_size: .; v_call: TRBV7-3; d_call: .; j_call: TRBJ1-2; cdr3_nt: TGTGCCAGCAGCTTAGGGGGCAGCCCATCTAACTATGGCTACACCTTC; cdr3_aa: CASSLGGSPSNYGYTF
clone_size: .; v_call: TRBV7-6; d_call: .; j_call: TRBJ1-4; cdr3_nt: TGTGCCAGCAGCTTAGGCGGACAACGGACTAATGAAAAACTGTTTTTT; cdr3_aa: CASSLGGQRTNEKLFF
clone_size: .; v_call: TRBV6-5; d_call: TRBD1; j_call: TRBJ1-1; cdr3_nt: TGTGCCAGCAGGTTACAGGGGGCGCGCACTGAAGCTTTCTTT; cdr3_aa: CASRLQGARTEAFF
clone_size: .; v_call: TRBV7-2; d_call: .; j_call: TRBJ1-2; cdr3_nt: TGTGCCAGCACAGGCCCAGGGCTCCCCTATGGCTACACCTTC; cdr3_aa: CASTGPGLPYGYTF
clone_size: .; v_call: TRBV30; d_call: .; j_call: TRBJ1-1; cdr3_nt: TGTGCCTGGAGTGTACCGGGGTTCACTGAAGCTTTCTTT; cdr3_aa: CAWSVPGFTEAFF
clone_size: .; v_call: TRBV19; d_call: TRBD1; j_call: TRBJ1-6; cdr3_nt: TGTGCCAGTAGTTTCACAGGGGGCCCGAGCTCCTATAATTCACCCCTCCACTTT; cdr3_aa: CASSFTGGPSSYNSPLHF
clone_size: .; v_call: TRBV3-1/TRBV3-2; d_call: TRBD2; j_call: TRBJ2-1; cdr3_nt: TGTGCCAGCAGTTATAGCGGGAGAAGGACCAATGAGCAGTTCTTC; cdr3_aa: CASSYSGRRTNEQFF
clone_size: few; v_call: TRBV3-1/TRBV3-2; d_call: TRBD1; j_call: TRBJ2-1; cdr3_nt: TGTGCCAGCAGCCAAGGGACAGGGGCGTACAATGAGCAGTTCTTC; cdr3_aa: CASSQGTGAYNEQFF
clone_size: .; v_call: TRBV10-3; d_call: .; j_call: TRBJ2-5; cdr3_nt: TGTGCCATCAGTGACCTAGAGACCCAGTACTTC; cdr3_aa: CAISDLETQYF
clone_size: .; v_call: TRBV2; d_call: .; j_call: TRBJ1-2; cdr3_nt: TGTGCCAGCAACTCGGGGGGCGGGGCGCGGGGCTACACCTTC; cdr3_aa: CASNSGGGARGYTF
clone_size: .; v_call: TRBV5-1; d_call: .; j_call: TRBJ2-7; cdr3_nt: TGCGCCAGCAGCTTGGGGCCCACCGGGACATCCTACGAGCAGTACTTC; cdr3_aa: CASSLGPTGTSYEQYF
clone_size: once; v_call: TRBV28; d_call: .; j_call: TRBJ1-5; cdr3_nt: TGTGCCAGCAGTCCAGAAGAGACAGGCAATCAGCCCCAGCATTTT; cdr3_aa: CASSPEETGNQPQHF
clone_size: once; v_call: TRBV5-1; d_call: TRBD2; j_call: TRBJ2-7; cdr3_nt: TGCGCCAGCAGACTAGCGGAAACCTACGAGCAGTACTTC; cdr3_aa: CASRLAETYEQYF
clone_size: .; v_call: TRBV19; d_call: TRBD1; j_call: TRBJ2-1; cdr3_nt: TGTGCCAGTAGTCCCGGGACAGTCGGTGAGCAGTTCTTC; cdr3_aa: CASSPGTVGEQFF
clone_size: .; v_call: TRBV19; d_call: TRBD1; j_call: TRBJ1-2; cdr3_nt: TGTGCCAGTAGCGTAGGGACAGGCAATACCTATGGCTACACCTTC; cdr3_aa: CASSVGTGNTYGYTF
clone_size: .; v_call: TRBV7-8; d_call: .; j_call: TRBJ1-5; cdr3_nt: TGTGCCAGCAGCCAGGCAGGGGTCGGACAGCCCCAGCATTTT; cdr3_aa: CASSQAGVGQPQHF
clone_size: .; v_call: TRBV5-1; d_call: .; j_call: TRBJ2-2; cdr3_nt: TGCGCCAGCAGCCTTGTTCAGTTGTCGAACACCGGGGAGCTGTTTTTT; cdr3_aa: CASSLVQLSNTGELFF
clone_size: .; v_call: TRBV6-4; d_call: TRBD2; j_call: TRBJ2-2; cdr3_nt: TGTGCCAGCAGTGCCCACACCGGGACTAGCGGGGCGAACACCGGGGAGCTGTTTTTT; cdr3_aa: CASSAHTGTSGANTGELFF
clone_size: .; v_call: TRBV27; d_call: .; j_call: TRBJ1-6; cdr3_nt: TGTGCCAGTCAAGAGGGCCCCTATAATTCACCCCTCCACTTT; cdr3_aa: CASQEGPYNSPLHF
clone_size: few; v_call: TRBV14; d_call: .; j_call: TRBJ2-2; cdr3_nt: TGTGCCAGCAGCCTCCTGAAGGGGGGGACCGGGGAGCTGTTTTTT; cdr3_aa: CASSLLKGGTGELFF
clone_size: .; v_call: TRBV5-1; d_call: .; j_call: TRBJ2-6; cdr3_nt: TGCGCCAGCAGCGCCGACTACAGGGTAGGGGCTGGGGCCAACGTCCTGACTTTC; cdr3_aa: CASSADYRVGAGANVLTF
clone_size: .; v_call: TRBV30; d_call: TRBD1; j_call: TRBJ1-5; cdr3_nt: TGTGCCTGGAGGGGGACAGGGGATCAGCCCCAGCATTTT; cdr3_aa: CAWRGTGDQPQHF
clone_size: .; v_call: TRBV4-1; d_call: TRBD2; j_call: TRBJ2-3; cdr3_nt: TGCGCCAGCAGCCCAGGGACTAGCGAAGATACGCAGTATTTT; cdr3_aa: CASSPGTSEDTQYF
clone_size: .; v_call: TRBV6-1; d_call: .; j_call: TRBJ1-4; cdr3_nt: TGTGCCAGCAGTGAAGATATGGGGGCTGGTGAAAAACTGTTTTTT; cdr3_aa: CASSEDMGAGEKLFF
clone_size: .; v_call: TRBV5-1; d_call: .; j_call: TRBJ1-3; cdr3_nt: TGCGCCAGCAGCGCTGGACACCTTGCGAGCTCTGGAAACACCATATATTTT; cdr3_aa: CASSAGHLASSGNTIYF
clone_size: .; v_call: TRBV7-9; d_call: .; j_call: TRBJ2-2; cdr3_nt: TGTGCCAGCAGTGAGGCACGCGCGAACACCGGGGAGCTGTTTTTT; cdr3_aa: CASSEARANTGELFF
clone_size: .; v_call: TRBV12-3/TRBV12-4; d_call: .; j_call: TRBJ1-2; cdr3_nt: TGTGCCAGCACCTCACGGGGGGGCTACACCTTC; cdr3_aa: CASTSRGGYTF
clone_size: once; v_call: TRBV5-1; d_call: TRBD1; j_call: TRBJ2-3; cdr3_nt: TGCGCCAGCAGCTTTACAGGGGGCTCTTGGACAGATACGCAGTATTTT; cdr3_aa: CASSFTGGSWTDTQYF